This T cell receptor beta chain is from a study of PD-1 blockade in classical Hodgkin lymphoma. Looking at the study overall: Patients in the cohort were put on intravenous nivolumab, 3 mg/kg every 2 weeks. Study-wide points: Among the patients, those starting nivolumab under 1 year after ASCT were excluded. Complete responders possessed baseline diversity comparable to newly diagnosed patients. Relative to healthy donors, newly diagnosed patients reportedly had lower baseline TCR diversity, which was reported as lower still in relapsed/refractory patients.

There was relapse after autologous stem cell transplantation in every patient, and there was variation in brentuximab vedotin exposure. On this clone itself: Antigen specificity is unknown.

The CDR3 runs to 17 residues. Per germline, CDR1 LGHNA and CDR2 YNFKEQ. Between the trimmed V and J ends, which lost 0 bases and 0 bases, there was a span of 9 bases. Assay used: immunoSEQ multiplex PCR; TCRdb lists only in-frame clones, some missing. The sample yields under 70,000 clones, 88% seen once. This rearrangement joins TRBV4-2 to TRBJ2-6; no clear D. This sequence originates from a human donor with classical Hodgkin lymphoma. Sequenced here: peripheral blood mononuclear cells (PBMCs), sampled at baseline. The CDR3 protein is CASSQEDSLSGANVLTF. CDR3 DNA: TGTGCCAGCAGCCAAGAAGACTCTCTCTCTGGGGCCAACGTCCTGACTTTC.